This TCR beta chain came from a study of CD8 T cells in Susac syndrome. Study-level background: Intravenous immunoglobulin alone or corticosteroids were being given to patients with Susac syndrome at blood draw, unless they were therapy-naive.

Study observations and caveats: As the study acknowledged, the number of individuals who were part of its TCR sequencing and HLA analysis was relatively small.

High-throughput TCR beta sequencing covered peripheral CD8+ and CD4+ T cells. Comments on this clonotype: The antigen remains undetermined.

Random hexamers were used to reverse transcribe an amount of roughly 0.45 to 1 ug RNA. MiXCR, applied by TCRdb to the immunoSEQ multiplex PCR reads, yields one record per CDR3 protein. The profile covers about 190,000 distinct CDR3 sequences, with roughly 95% appearing a single time and 0.098% taken by the ten largest. CDR1 is DFQATT, CDR2 SNEGSKA, per germline (reference sequence). The CDR3 sequence is 14 residues long. V was trimmed by 2 bases and J by 0 bases, leaving 9 bases between them. This chain joins TRBV20-1 and TRBJ2-3; tentative D call: TRBD1 (6 bases). This TCR came from a human donor with Susac syndrome. The sequencing sample was made of CD4+ T cells from PBMCs. The DNA for the CDR3 is TGCAGTGCTAGACAAGGGACAAGCACAGATACGCAGTATTTT. Its translation is CSARQGTSTDTQYF.